This T cell receptor beta chain came from a study of cytomegalovirus exposure and HLA in healthy donors. Study-wide findings and caveats: In a later analysis, TCR beta V- and J-gene trimming showed a link to a missense DCLRE1C variant.

Points on this clone: The antigen is unknown.

PCR employed 60 Vbeta and 13 Jbeta primers. Sequencing used immunoSEQ multiplex PCR; TCRdb keeps in-frame clones, though not all of them. The sample shows roughly 120,000 clones, over 60% of them seen only once. The germline gives CDR1 MNHEY, CDR2 SMNVEV (reference sequence). The V end was cut by 3 bases, the J end by 6 bases, with 2 bases between. The CDR3 spans 11 residues. The clonotype was recovered from a human donor in good health. The chain couples TRBV27 to TRBJ2-2; D not certain. Specimen: PBMCs. The CDR3 DNA is TGTGCCAGCAGTTTCGCCGGGGAGCTGTTTTTT. Its protein product is CASSFAGELFF.